The present T cell receptor (beta chain) was sequenced within a study of blood T cell repertoires in COVID-19. Overall study context: The United States, Italy and Spain were the sources of the acute and convalescent COVID-19 samples. T cells, B-cell-depleted T cells, or PBMCs provided the cDNA or gDNA that served as material.

From germline, CDR1 is KGHSH and CDR2 LQKENI. The V and J ends lost 8 bases and 6 bases, in that order; junction bases with no gene match: 8. This CDR3 has 13 residues. This clone is a singleton in its sample. Source study methods: Estimated nucleated cell counts came from reference gene primer amplification. This table comes from immunoSEQ multiplex PCR, and its TCRdb copy is limited to in-frame clones, with some not included. V and J calls and clone size are given by that table; D and trimming were obtained from the DNA. The data contain just over 300,000 clones, around 90% of them singletons. The source is a man aged 18 to 29 with active or convalescent COVID-19. Sequencing was done on a sample of peripheral blood. The chain uses TRBV18 and TRBJ1-2; 8 positions match TRBD1. The DNA of the CDR3 is TGTGCCAGCCAGGAGGGACAGGAGGATGGCTACACCTTC. Protein sequence: CASQEGQEDGYTF.